This TCR beta chain was obtained from a study of CD8+ T cells in alopecia areata. Study overall: Treated patients swallowed 5 to 10 mg of oral tofacitinib twice daily. Patients in the study were on tofacitinib for 6 to 18 months, then off it for 6 months. Regarding the study as a whole: Scalp lesions, especially in alopecia totalis/universalis, had higher clonality than normal scalp. Mice showed TCR sharing more clearly than patients did, possibly owing to HLA.

This clone was observed a handful of times. Its antigen is not identified. The same CDR3 arises from other DNA sequences in this sample as well. After isolation, RNA underwent reverse transcription to generate cDNA as the sequencing template. Sequencing used immunoSEQ multiplex PCR; TCRdb keeps in-frame clones, though not all of them. Altogether about 150,000 clones are present, 50% to 65% being singletons, with the ten largest covering roughly a fifth. Germline CDR1 SGHVS, CDR2 FNYEAQ. V trimming: 8 bases; J trimming: 5 bases; junction bases outside the gene matches: 7. The CDR3 is 13 amino acids. This TCR was sampled from a human donor with alopecia areata. The sequencing used CD8+ T cells sorted from blood, collected at week 0. The chain recombines TRBV7-6 with TRBJ1-1; 8 bases are shared with TRBD1. The CDR3 is CASLPGTGTEAFF. The DNA for the CDR3 is TGTGCCAGCCTACCGGGGACAGGTACTGAAGCTTTCTTT.